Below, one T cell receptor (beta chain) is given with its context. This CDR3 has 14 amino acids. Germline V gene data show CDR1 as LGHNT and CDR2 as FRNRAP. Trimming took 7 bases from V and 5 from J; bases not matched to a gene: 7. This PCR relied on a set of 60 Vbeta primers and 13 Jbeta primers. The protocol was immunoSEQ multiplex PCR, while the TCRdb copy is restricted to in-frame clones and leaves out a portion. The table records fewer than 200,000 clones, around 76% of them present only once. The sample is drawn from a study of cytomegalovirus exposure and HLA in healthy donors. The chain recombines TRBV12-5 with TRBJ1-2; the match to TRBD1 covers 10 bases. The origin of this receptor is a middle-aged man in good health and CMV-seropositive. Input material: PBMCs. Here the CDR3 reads CASAEDRGAYGYTF. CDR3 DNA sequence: TGTGCTAGTGCCGAGGACAGGGGGGCTTATGGCTACACCTTC.